The rows below give T cell receptor beta chains drawn from one sample of a study of T cells in Graves' hyperthyroidism and ophthalmopathy. TCRdb reprocessed the multiplex PCR reads via MiXCR and lists one record per CDR3 protein. The sample records some 650,000 distinct CDR3 sequences, roughly 15% being singletons. Sequencing was carried out using blood. These receptors were obtained from a middle-aged woman with Graves' ophthalmopathy. The CDR3 runs from the conserved cysteine through the conserved F or W. A D gene is named only where the DNA matches it firmly. Size is stated for part of the rows, as once, few or many counts, or as a class when the clone is expanded.

D	V	J	size	CDR3	DNA
TRBD1	TRBV27	TRBJ2-1	many	CASSTDRGWNNEQFF	TGTGCCAGCAGTACTGACAGGGGATGGAACAATGAGCAGTTCTTC
-	TRBV6-4	TRBJ2-2	-	CASSDSTSVGTGELFF	TGTGCCAGCAGTGACTCCACTTCTGTTGGGACCGGGGAGCTGTTTTTT
TRBD1	TRBV6-1	TRBJ1-1	-	CASSHNPGQGNTEAFF	TGTGCCAGCAGCCACAATCCGGGACAGGGGAACACTGAAGCTTTCTTT
-	TRBV6-1	TRBJ1-1	-	CASSELRGEFRDTEAFF	TGTGCCAGCAGTGAACTCCGGGGAGAGTTTAGGGACACTGAAGCTTTCTTT
-	TRBV19	TRBJ1-5	-	CASSTGNRKTYQPQHF	TGTGCCAGTAGTACGGGGAACAGGAAAACCTATCAGCCCCAGCATTTT
-	TRBV5-1	TRBJ2-3	few	CASRSLWGTSTDTQYF	TGCGCCAGCAGGAGTTTGTGGGGTACTAGCACAGATACGCAGTATTTT
-	TRBV29-1	TRBJ2-7	many	CSVVDGTYEQYF	TGCAGCGTCGTAGACGGAACCTACGAGCAGTACTTC
-	TRBV11-2	TRBJ2-1	many	CASSLQDNEQFF	TGTGCCAGCAGCTTACAGGACAATGAGCAGTTCTTC
-	TRBV4-1	TRBJ2-7	-	CASSQEVAVSSYEQYF	TGCGCCAGCAGCCAAGAGGTTGCCGTTAGCTCCTACGAGCAGTACTTC
-	TRBV20-1	TRBJ1-1	many	CSAIEGSDTEAFF	TGCAGTGCGATCGAGGGGTCTGACACTGAAGCTTTCTTT
-	TRBV5-1	TRBJ1-1	many	CASSLGNTNTEAFF	TGCGCCAGCAGCTTGGGGAACACCAACACTGAAGCTTTCTTT
TRBD1	TRBV11-2	TRBJ1-2	few	CASSSPDRQGNRANYGYTF	TGTGCCAGCAGCTCCCCCGATCGACAGGGAAATAGGGCTAACTATGGCTACACCTTC
-	TRBV11-1	TRBJ1-1	many	CASSLEVSYEAFF	TGTGCCAGCAGCTTAGAAGTCAGCTATGAAGCTTTCTTT
-	TRBV6-1	TRBJ1-1	many	CASSEGITGATEAFF	TGTGCCAGCAGTGAGGGGATTACCGGGGCGACTGAAGCTTTCTTT
-	TRBV6-1	TRBJ2-7	few	CASSPTGRRNEQYF	TGTGCCAGCAGTCCGACAGGGAGGAGGAACGAGCAGTACTTC
-	TRBV28	TRBJ2-5	-	CASSAGQWETQYF	TGTGCCAGCAGTGCGGGACAGTGGGAGACCCAGTACTTC
-	TRBV30	TRBJ2-5	many	CAWSKLTGQGETQYF	TGTGCCTGGAGTAAGCTAACGGGGCAAGGCGAGACCCAGTACTTC
-	TRBV30	TRBJ2-2	many	CAWSVLNTGELFF	TGTGCCTGGAGTGTACTTAACACCGGGGAGCTGTTTTTT
-	TRBV10-1	TRBJ1-2	few	CASMTGSGDAGYGYTF	TGCGCCAGCATGACAGGCAGCGGAGACGCGGGCTATGGCTACACCTTC
-	TRBV11-2	TRBJ2-7	-	CASSFGEMSYEQYF	TGTGCCAGCAGCTTTGGGGAGATGAGTTACGAGCAGTACTTC
-	TRBV13	TRBJ2-3	many	CASSLGSWDTQYF	TGTGCCAGCAGCTTAGGCAGTTGGGATACGCAGTATTTT
TRBD1	TRBV20-1	TRBJ2-3	-	CSAPDRGRDTQYF	TGCAGTGCTCCGGACAGGGGGCGAGATACGCAGTATTTT
-	TRBV6-1	TRBJ2-1	-	CASSDRAYEQFF	TGTGCCAGCAGTGACAGGGCATATGAGCAGTTCTTC
TRBD1	TRBV19	TRBJ1-5	few	CASRPGVTGGLNQPQHF	TGTGCCAGTAGGCCTGGGGTTACAGGGGGCCTAAATCAGCCCCAGCATTTT
-	TRBV2	TRBJ1-2	many	CASSQRGAPSGGYTF	TGTGCCAGCAGCCAAAGGGGGGCCCCCTCGGGTGGCTACACCTTC
-	TRBV29-1	TRBJ2-2	-	CSVERANTGELFF	TGCAGCGTTGAAAGGGCGAACACCGGGGAGCTGTTTTTT
TRBD2	TRBV12-3/TRBV12-4	TRBJ2-1	few	CASSGRAWYEQFF	TGTGCCAGTAGCGGGAGGGCCTGGTATGAGCAGTTCTTC
-	TRBV18	TRBJ2-1	few	CASSPGSSRGSNEQFF	TGTGCCAGCTCACCGGGGTCTAGTAGGGGAAGCAATGAGCAGTTCTTC